The 2 T cell receptor beta chains in this list originate from one sample, sequenced in a study of T cell responses to AZD1222 COVID-19 vaccine. Measured with immunoSEQ multiplex PCR; TCRdb has only the in-frame clones, and not every one. The sample holds 100,000 to 150,000 clones, 88% seen once. Here the sequenced sample was peripheral blood, taken on day 0 of AZD1222 vaccination. The source of these receptors is an adult in good health.

This clone turned up a few times. The sample contains more than one DNA sequence encoding this CDR3. The chain has TRBV12-3 or TRBV12-4 and TRBJ2-3; D is ambiguous. V lost 1 base, J lost 1 base, and 0 bases lay in between. CDR3 size: 12 residues. The CDR3 sequence: CASSLGTDTQYF. For the CDR3, the DNA is TGTGCCAGCAGTTTAGGCACAGATACGCAGTATTTT.

There are a few counts of this clone. This chain uses TRBV3-1 (or the pseudogene TRBV3-2) with TRBJ2-7; D not resolved. This CDR3 is 13 amino acids long. Germline loops: CDR1 LGHDT, CDR2 YNNKEL (reference sequence). Trimming removed 4 bases from V and 3 bases from J, with 10 bases in between. The chain's CDR3 is CASSPRTNYEQYF. The CDR3 coding sequence is TGTGCCAGCAGCCCCCGCACTAACTACGAGCAGTACTTC.